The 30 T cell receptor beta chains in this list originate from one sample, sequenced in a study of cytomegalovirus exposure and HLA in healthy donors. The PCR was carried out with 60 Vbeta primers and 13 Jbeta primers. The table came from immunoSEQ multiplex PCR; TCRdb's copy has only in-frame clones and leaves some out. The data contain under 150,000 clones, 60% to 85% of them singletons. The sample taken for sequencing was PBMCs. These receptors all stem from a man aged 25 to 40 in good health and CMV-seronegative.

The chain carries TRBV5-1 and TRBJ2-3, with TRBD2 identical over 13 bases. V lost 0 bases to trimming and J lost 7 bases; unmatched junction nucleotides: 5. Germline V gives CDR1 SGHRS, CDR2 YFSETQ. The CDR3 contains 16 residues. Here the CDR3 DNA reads TGCGCCAGCAGCTTGGAGACTAGCGGGAGGAGGAATACGCAGTATTTT. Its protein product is CASSLETSGRRNTQYF.

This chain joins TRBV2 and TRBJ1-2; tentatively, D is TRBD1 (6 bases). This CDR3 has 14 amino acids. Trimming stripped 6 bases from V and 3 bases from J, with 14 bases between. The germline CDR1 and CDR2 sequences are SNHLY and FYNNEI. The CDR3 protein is CASRQRGGDYGYTF. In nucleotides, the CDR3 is TGTGCCAGCAGACAGAGAGGGGGAGACTATGGCTACACCTTC.

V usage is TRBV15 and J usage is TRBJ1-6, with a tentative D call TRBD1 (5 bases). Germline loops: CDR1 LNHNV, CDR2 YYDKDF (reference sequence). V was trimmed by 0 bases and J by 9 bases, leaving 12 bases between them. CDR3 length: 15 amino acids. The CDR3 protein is CATSRDPQGTSPLHF. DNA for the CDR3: TGTGCCACCAGCAGAGACCCCCAGGGAACTTCACCCCTCCACTTT.

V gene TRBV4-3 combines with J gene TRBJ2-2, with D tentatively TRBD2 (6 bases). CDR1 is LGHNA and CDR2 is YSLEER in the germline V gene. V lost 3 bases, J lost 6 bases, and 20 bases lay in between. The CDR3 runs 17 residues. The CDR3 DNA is TGCGCCAGCAGCCACGAACTAGCAGCAAAGGGACCCGGGGAGCTGTTTTTT. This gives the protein CASSHELAAKGPGELFF.

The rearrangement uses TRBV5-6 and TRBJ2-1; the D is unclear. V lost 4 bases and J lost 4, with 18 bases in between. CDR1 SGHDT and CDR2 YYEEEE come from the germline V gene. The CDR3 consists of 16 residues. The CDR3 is CASSPTGWYTYNEQFF. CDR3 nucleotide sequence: TGTGCCAGCAGCCCCACCGGGTGGTACACATACAATGAGCAGTTCTTC. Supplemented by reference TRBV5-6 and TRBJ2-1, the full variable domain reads DAGVTQSPTHLIKTRGQQVTLRCSPKSGHDTVSWYQQALGQGPQFIFQYYEEEERQRGNFPDRFSGHQFPNYSSELNVNALLLGDSALYLCASSPTGWYTYNEQFFGPGTRLTVL.

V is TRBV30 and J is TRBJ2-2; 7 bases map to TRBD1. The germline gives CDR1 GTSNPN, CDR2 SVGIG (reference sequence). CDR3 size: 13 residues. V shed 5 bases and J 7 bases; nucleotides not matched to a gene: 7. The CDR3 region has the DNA TGTGCCTGGGTTAGGGGGCGCGGCGGGGAGCTGTTTTTT. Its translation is CAWVRGRGGELFF.

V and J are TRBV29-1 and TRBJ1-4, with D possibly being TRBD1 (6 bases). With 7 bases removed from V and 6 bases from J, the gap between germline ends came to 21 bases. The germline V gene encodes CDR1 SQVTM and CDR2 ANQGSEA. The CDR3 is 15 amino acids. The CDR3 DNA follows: TGCAGCGCTATATCTGTCGAAAGGGGGTATGAAAAACTGTTTTTT. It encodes CSAISVERGYEKLFF.

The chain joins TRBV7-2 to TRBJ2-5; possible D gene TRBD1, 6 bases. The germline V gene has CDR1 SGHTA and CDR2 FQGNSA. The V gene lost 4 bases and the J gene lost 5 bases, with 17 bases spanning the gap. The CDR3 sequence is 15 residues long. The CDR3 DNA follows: TGTGCCAGCAGCTCTAATAACAGGGCAGCGGAGACCCAGTACTTC. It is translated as CASSSNNRAAETQYF. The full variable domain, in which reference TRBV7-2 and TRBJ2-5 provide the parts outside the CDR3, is GAGVSQSPSNKVTEKGKDVELRCDPISGHTALYWYRQSLGQGLEFLIYFQGNSAPDKSGLPSDRFSAERTGGSVSTLTIQRTQQEDSAVYLCASSSNNRAAETQYFGPGTRLLVL.

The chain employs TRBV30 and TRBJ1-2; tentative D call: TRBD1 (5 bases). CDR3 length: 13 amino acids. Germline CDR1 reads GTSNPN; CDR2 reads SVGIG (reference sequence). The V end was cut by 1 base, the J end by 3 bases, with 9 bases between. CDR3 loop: CAWSEGGDYGYTF. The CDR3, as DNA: TGTGCCTGGAGTGAAGGAGGGGACTATGGCTACACCTTC.

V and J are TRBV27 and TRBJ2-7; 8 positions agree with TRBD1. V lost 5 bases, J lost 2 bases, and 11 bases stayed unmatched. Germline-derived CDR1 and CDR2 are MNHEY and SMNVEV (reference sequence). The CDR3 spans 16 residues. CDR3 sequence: CASSTNPTGETYEQYF. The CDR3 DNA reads TGTGCCAGCAGTACCAACCCGACAGGGGAGACCTACGAGCAGTACTTC.

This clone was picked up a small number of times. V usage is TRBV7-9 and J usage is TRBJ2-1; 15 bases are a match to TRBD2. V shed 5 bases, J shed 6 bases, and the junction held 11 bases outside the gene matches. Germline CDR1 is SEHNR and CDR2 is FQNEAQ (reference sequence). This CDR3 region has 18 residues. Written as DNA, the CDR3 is TGTGCCAGCAGCAAGGGACTAGCGGGAGGAGGGGGGGCCAATGAGCAGTTCTTC. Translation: CASSKGLAGGGGANEQFF.

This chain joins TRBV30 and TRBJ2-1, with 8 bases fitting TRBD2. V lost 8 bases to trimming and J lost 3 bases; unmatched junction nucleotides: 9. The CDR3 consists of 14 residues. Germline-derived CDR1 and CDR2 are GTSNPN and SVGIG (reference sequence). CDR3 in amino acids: CARSAGENYNEQFF. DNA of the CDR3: TGTGCCCGGTCAGCGGGAGAGAACTACAATGAGCAGTTCTTC.

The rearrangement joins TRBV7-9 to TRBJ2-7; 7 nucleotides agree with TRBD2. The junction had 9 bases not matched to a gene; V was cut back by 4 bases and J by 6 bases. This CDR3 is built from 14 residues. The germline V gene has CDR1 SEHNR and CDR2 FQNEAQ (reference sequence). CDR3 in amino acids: CASSSSGVGSEQYF. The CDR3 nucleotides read TGTGCCAGCAGCTCCAGCGGGGTTGGGTCCGAGCAGTACTTC.

The chain's CDR3 is CASSRDRSSLSNTEAFF. CDR3 DNA sequence: TGTGCCAGCAGCCGGGACAGGTCAAGCCTCTCCAACACTGAAGCTTTCTTT. The chain combines TRBV7-8 with TRBJ1-1; 8 nucleotides align to TRBD1. The V segment lost 5 bases and the J segment 2 bases; nucleotides outside the gene matches: 13. The CDR3 consists of 17 residues. The germline V gene encodes CDR1 SGHVS and CDR2 FQNEAQ.

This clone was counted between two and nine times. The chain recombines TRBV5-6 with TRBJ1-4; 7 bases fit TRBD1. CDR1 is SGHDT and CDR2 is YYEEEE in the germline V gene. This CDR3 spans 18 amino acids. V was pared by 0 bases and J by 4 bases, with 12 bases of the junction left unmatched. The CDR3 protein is CASSLGRRWTGYNEKLFF. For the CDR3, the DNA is TGTGCCAGCAGCTTGGGGCGAAGATGGACAGGATATAATGAAAAACTGTTTTTT.

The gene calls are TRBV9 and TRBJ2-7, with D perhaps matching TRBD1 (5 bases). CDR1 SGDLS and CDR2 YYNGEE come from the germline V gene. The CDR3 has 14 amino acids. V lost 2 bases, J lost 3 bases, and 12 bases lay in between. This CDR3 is CASSVQGTGYEQYF. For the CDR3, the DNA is TGTGCCAGCAGCGTCCAGGGTACGGGCTACGAGCAGTACTTC.

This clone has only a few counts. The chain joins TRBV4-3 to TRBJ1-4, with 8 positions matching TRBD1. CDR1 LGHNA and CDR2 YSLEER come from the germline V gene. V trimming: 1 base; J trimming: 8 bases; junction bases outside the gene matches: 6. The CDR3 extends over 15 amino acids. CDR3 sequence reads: CASSQGGQAGEKLFF. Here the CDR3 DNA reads TGCGCCAGCAGCCAAGGGGGACAGGCGGGGGAAAAACTGTTTTTT.

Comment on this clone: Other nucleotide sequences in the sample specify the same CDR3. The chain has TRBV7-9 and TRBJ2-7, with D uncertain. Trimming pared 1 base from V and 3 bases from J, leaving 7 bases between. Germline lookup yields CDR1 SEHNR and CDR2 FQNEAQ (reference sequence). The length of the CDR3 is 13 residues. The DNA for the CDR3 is TGTGCCAGCAGCTTAGAGGCAGGCTACGAGCAGTACTTC. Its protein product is CASSLEAGYEQYF.

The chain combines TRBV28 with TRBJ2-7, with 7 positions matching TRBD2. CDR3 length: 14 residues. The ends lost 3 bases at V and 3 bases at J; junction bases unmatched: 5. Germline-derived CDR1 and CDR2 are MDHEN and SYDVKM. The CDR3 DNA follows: TGTGCCAGCAGTTTGCTAGCGGCGAGCTACGAGCAGTACTTC. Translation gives CASSLLAASYEQYF.

In DNA, the CDR3 is TGTGCCTGGGGGGGCAGTGGTCGGGAGCAGTACTTC. It yields the protein CAWGGSGREQYF. The gene calls are TRBV30 and TRBJ2-7; the D gene is possibly TRBD1 (6 bases). Germline CDR1 GTSNPN, CDR2 SVGIG (reference sequence). V lost 5 bases, J lost 7 bases, and 15 bases lay in between. The CDR3 consists of 12 residues.

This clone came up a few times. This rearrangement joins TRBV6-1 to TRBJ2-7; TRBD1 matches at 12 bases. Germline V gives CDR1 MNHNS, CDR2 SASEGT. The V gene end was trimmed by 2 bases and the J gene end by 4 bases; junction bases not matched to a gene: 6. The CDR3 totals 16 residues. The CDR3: CASSESGTGGPYEQYF. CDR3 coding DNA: TGTGCCAGCAGTGAATCCGGGACAGGGGGCCCGTACGAGCAGTACTTC.

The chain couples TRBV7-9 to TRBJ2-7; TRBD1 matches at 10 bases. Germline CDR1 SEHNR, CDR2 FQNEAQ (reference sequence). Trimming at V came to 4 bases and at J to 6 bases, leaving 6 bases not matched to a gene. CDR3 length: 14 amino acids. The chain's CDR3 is CASSSGTGDSEQYF. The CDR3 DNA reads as TGTGCCAGCAGCTCCGGGACAGGGGACTCCGAGCAGTACTTC. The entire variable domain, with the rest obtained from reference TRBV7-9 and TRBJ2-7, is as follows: DTGVSQNPRHKITKRGQNVTFRCDPISEHNRLYWYRQTLGQGPEFLTYFQNEAQLEKSRLLSDRFSAERPKGSFSTLEIQRTEQGDSAMYLCASSSGTGDSEQYFGPGTRLTVT.

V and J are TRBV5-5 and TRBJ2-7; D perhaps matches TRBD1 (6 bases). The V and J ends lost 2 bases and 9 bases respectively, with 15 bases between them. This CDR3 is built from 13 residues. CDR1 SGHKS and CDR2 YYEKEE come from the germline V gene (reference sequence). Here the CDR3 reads CASSFFQGQMQYF. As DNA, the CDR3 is TGTGCCAGCAGCTTCTTTCAAGGACAGATGCAGTACTTC.

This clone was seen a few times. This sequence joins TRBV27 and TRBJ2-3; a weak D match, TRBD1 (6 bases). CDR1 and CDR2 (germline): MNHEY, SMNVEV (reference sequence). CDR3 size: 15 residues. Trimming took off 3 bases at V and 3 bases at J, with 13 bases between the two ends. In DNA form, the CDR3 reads TGTGCCAGCAGTTTTCTACAGGGTTTAACAGATACGCAGTATTTT. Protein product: CASSFLQGLTDTQYF.

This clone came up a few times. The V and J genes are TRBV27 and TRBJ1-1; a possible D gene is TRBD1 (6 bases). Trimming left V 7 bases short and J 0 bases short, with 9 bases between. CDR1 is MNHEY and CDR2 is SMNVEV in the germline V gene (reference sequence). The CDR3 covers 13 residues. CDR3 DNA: TGTGCCAGCACAACAGGGATGAACACTGAAGCTTTCTTT. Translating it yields CASTTGMNTEAFF.

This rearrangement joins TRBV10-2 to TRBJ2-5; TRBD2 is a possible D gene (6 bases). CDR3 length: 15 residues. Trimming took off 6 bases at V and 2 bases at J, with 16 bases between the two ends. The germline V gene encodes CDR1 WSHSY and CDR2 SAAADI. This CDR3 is CASREARDFQETQYF. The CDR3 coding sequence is TGCGCCAGCAGGGAGGCCCGGGACTTTCAAGAGACCCAGTACTTC.

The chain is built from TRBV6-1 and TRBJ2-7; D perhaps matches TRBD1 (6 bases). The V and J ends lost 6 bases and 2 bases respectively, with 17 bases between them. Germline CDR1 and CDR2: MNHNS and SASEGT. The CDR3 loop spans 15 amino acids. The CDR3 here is CASRKAPRTAYEQYF. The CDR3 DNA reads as TGTGCCAGCAGAAAGGCCCCCCGGACAGCCTACGAGCAGTACTTC.

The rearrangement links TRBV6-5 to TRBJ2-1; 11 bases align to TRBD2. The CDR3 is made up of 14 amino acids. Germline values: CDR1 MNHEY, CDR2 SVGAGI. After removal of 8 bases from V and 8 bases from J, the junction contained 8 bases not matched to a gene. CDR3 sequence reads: CASGGVAGGYEQFF. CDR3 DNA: TGTGCCAGCGGTGGGGTAGCGGGAGGGTATGAGCAGTTCTTC.

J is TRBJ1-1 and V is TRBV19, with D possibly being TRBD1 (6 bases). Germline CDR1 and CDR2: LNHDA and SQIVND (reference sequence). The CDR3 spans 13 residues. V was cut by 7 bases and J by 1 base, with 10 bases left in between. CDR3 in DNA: TGTGCCAGTACGCGGACAGAGAACACTGAAGCTTTCTTT. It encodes CASTRTENTEAFF.

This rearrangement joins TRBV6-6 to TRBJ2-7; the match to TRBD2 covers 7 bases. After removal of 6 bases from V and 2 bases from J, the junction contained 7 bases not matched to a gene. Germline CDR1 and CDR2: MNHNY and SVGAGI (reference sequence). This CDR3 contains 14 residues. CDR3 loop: CASREREGPYEQYF. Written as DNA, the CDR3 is TGTGCCAGCAGGGAGAGGGAGGGACCCTACGAGCAGTACTTC.